These 10 T cell receptor beta chains were all obtained from the same sample, sequenced in a study of early stage breast cancer tumors. Method: immunoSEQ multiplex PCR; TCRdb's copy keeps in-frame clones and lacks some. The sample yields about 30,000 clones, 72% seen once. The sequenced sample was blood. These receptors came from a person aged 45-65 years with breast cancer.

CDR3 amino acids: CASSPGTGSYEQYF. In DNA form, the CDR3 reads TGTGCCAGTAGTCCCGGGACCGGATCCTACGAGCAGTACTTC. V and J are TRBV19 and TRBJ2-7; TRBD1 or TRBD2 may be the D gene (5 bases each). Germline CDR1 is LNHDA and CDR2 is SQIVND (reference sequence). Trimming pared 5 bases from V and 1 base from J, leaving 12 bases between. The CDR3 contains 14 residues.

This clone has only one observation. The chain is built from TRBV21-1 and TRBJ1-2. TRBV21-1 is noted as a pseudogene. The CDR3 runs 15 residues. The CDR3 spells CASSPDMGVVYGYTF. DNA for the CDR3: TGTGCCAGCAGTCCTGACATGGGGGTTGTCTATGGCTACACCTTC.

The rearrangement uses TRBV4-1 and TRBJ1-2; the D gene is possibly TRBD1 (6 bases). CDR1 and CDR2 (germline): MGHRA, YSYEKL. The V gene lost 2 bases and the J gene lost 0 bases, with 13 bases spanning the gap. The CDR3 loop spans 16 amino acids. The CDR3 is CASSQPGQIANYGYTF. DNA for the CDR3: TGCGCCAGCAGCCAACCCGGACAGATAGCTAACTATGGCTACACCTTC.

The J gene is TRBJ2-3, the V gene TRBV30; no clear D gene. The germline V gene has CDR1 GTSNPN and CDR2 SVGIG (reference sequence). The V end was cut by 3 bases, the J end by 2 bases, with 12 bases between. The CDR3 is 14 amino acids. DNA for the CDR3: TGTGCCTGGAGCATCGGGCTGTACACAGATACGCAGTATTTT. Amino acids: CAWSIGLYTDTQYF.

This clone was detected once. The chain carries TRBV30 and TRBJ1-1, with 12 bases fitting TRBD1. CDR1 is GTSNPN and CDR2 is SVGIG in the germline V gene (reference sequence). The CDR3 covers 18 residues. V lost 3 bases and J lost 4; bases outside the gene matches: 15. The CDR3 is CAWSGKGGTGGLGTEAFF. In nucleotides, the CDR3 is TGTGCCTGGAGCGGGAAAGGCGGGACAGGGGGCTTGGGCACTGAAGCTTTCTTT.

V gene TRBV7-9 combines with J gene TRBJ2-1; D is unresolved. The CDR3 contains 12 residues. The ends were cut back, 1 base at V and 6 bases at J, with 4 bases in the middle. Germline CDR1 is SEHNR and CDR2 is FQNEAQ (reference sequence). The CDR3 DNA reads TGTGCCAGCAGCTTAGTCGGCAATGAGCAGTTCTTC. Amino acid sequence: CASSLVGNEQFF.

This chain connects TRBV5-1 to TRBJ2-7, with D tentatively TRBD1 (6 bases). Germline CDR1 is SGHRS and CDR2 is YFSETQ. Trimming pared 4 bases from V and 0 bases from J, leaving 11 bases between. The CDR3 covers 14 residues. The CDR3 loop reads CASSPRGSSYEQYF. For the CDR3, the DNA is TGCGCCAGCAGCCCCAGGGGATCCTCCTACGAGCAGTACTTC.

The chain combines TRBV7-9 with TRBJ2-3; tentatively, D is TRBD1 (5 bases). The V gene lost 6 bases and the J gene lost 2 bases, with 21 bases spanning the gap. The CDR3 has 17 amino acids. Germline V lookup: CDR1 SEHNR, CDR2 FQNEAQ (reference sequence). CDR3 DNA: TGTGCCAGCAGTTACGCCGCATCGCAAGGGGCCACAGATACGCAGTATTTT. This sequence encodes CASSYAASQGATDTQYF.

This clone was detected once. V usage is TRBV15 and J usage is TRBJ2-7; no clear D gene. Trimming cost V 0 bases and J 4 bases, with 22 bases left between them. The CDR3 consists of 18 residues. Germline V gene data show CDR1 as LNHNV and CDR2 as YYDKDF (reference sequence). The CDR3 loop reads CATSRDQPGPHSTYEQYF. The CDR3 DNA reads as TGTGCCACCAGCAGAGATCAACCAGGACCCCATTCTACTTACGAGCAGTACTTC.

This clone appeared a few times. The chain is built from TRBV5-4 and TRBJ2-1, with D maybe TRBD2 (5 bases). Germline V CDR1 and CDR2: SGHNT, YYREEE (reference sequence). The CDR3 is 13 residues long. Trimming removed 3 bases at V and 9 bases at J, with 13 bases between. The CDR3 DNA sequence: TGTGCCAGCAGCTCCTTCTTCGGAGGTGAGCAGTTCTTC. This sequence encodes CASSSFFGGEQFF.